This T cell receptor (beta chain) originates from a study of T cell responses to AZD1222 COVID-19 vaccine. Findings and limits, study-wide: Clonal diversity may have been underestimated in mostly white British donors. Spike-spanning, vaccine-associated CD4 TCRs were dominant at 160-218 and 743-854. Among those given AZD1222, only five or six were seropositive at baseline. Reports indicate that nearly half of spike-specific TCRs are directed at unmutated variant regions.

As to this clone: Antigen unknown. Other DNA sequences in the sample encode the same CDR3.

V lost 6 bases and J lost 4; bases outside the gene matches: 4. CDR3 size: 13 residues. Germline V lookup: CDR1 KGHDR, CDR2 SFDVKD. The protocol was immunoSEQ multiplex PCR, while the TCRdb copy is restricted to in-frame clones and leaves out a portion. Seen here are approximately 180,000 clones, about 88% observed once, and the top ten hold 1.5% to 2%. This specimen consisted of peripheral blood, obtained on day 0 of AZD1222 vaccination. The TCR originated in an adult in good health. This chain joins TRBV24-1 and TRBJ1-2; 7 bases match TRBD1. DNA for the CDR3: TGTGCCACCAGTTCAGGGGGAACCTATGGCTACACCTTC. Protein product: CATSSGGTYGYTF.